This T cell receptor beta chain derives from a study of blood T cell repertoires in COVID-19. The overall study: PBMCs, B-cell-depleted T cells, or T cells were the source of the cDNA or gDNA that made up the material.

Clones were read by immunoSEQ multiplex PCR, and TCRdb kept only the in-frame ones, dropping some. In the table there are 130,000 or so clones, 88% of which are singletons. This clone is a singleton in its sample. The V end lost 2 bases, the J end lost 7 bases, and 17 bases lay between the germline ends. The germline CDR1 and CDR2 sequences are MNHEY and SVGAGI. This CDR3 has 15 residues. The sequenced material came from peripheral blood. The rearrangement links TRBV6-5 to TRBJ1-2; D might be TRBD1 (6 bases). This receptor was identified in a human donor in a cohort sampled during active COVID-19. The CDR3 spells CASSYISGAEGGYTF. The CDR3 DNA reads TGTGCCAGCAGTTACATCTCAGGGGCCGAGGGTGGCTACACCTTC.